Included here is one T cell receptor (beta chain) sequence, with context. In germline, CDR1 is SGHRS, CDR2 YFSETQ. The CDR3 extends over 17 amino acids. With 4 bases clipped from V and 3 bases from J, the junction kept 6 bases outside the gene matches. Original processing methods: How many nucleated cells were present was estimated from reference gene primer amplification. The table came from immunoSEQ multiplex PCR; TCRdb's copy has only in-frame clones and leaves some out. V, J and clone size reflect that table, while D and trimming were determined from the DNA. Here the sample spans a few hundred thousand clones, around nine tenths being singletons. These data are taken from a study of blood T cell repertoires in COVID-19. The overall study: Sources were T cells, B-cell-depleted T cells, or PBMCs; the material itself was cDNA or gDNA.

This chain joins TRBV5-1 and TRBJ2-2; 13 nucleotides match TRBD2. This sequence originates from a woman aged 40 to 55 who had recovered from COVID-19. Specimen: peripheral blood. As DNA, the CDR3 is TGCGCCAGCAGCGCCGGGACTAGCGGGATTTACACCGGGGAGCTGTTTTTT. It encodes CASSAGTSGIYTGELFF.